This T cell receptor (beta chain) comes out of a study of blood T cell repertoires in COVID-19. CDR3 length equals 13 residues. Germline assignment: CDR1 SGHDT and CDR2 YYEEEE. V lost 3 bases and J 3 bases, leaving 6 bases between the germline ends. This clone was seen only once. The data were produced by immunoSEQ multiplex PCR, yet TCRdb's version contains in-frame clones alone and is incomplete. The table lists a few hundred thousand clones, 80% to 90% of them singletons. The rearrangement links TRBV5-6 to TRBJ2-2, with D perhaps TRBD2 (6 bases). Sequenced input: PBMCs or T cells enriched from blood (not recorded which). This sequence was found in a woman aged 40-49 years with acute COVID-19. CDR3 bases: TGTGCCAGCAGCTGGGACTACACCGGGGAGCTGTTTTTT. Translation: CASSWDYTGELFF. Filled out from reference TRBV5-6 and TRBJ2-2, the complete variable domain reads DAGVTQSPTHLIKTRGQQVTLRCSPKSGHDTVSWYQQALGQGPQFIFQYYEEEERQRGNFPDRFSGHQFPNYSSELNVNALLLGDSALYLCASSWDYTGELFFGEGSRLTVL.